The T cell receptor (beta chain) described here comes from a study of shared T cell receptors in the human thymus (dated by TCRdb to about 2021). For context, the study as a whole: The study examined how self-reactive, shared T-cell receptor alpha chains are generated in the human thymus.

Comment on this clone: There is no known antigen for this receptor. No quality values exist for individual bases; no much larger clone is one base distant.

The germline V gene provides CDR1 MNHNS and CDR2 SASEGT. Trimming accounts for 2 bases at V and 4 bases at J, while the number of junction bases matched to no gene is 11. From its cysteine to its phenylalanine, the CDR3 spans 17 amino acids. This entry keeps only the CDR3 DNA: 51 bases, framed from base 1. Library creation used the immunoSEQ multiplex PCR assay. Entries here come from immuneACCESS through TCRdb and include only in-frame sequences with V and J called. Some clones fail to appear in such tables; in the studies checked, an unresolved V gene covers under half of the shortfall, and the cause of the remainder is unknown. In this sample the table shows roughly 560,000 clones, more than 75% of which occur a single time. 0.01% to 0.015% of the sample is in the top ten clones. The same sample was also studied in work on human thymus T cells. From that second study: The donors were immunologically healthy infants in Finland who had open corrective cardiac surgery for congenital heart defects. The thymus tissue came from surgical resects taken out during corrective cardiac surgery. V and J gene segment usage appeared biased in both thymic and peripheral blood repertoires. Highly overlapping thymic TCR repertoires among unrelated individuals were reported in the related research. TCR alpha and beta repertoires from roughly 8 infant thymus samples and four related peripheral blood samples were characterized in the study. Donor ages ranging from about 7 to 250 days were recorded, and a handful of male and a couple of female infants were included in the cohort. Thymocytes were freed from the tissue by mechanical means and kept at -70 degrees C as pellets of roughly 9-33 million cells. A QIAsymphony instrument was used to extract genomic DNA from frozen cell pellets. The immunoSEQ multiplex PCR assay was used to amplify the TCRB and TCRAD loci from a standardized quantity of quality-controlled genomic DNA. The amplicons covered the V(D)J region and were long enough to include the CDR3 and to identify the V and J genes. Amplicon sequencing was performed on an Illumina platform through the commercial immunoSEQ service. Corrections for primer bias and sequencing errors followed previously described methods, while TCRAD and TCRB definitions were based on the IMGT database. The repertoires were analysed using immunoSEQ Analyzer 3.0 and VDJTools for basic statistics, V/J segment usage, diversity estimates, rarefaction and pairwise overlap. To estimate diversity, the Chao1, ChaoE, Efron-Thisted, Shannon and inverse Simpson indices were applied, and diversity was also estimated on datasets down-sampled to the smallest sample. Repertoire overlap was assessed by strict matching of CDR3 nucleotide sequence, V gene and J gene, and clustering was done by Jaccard-based multidimensional scaling. On average, thymus samples yielded about 730,000 unique TCRB clonotypes, whereas blood samples yielded 65,000 to 100,000.

The chain links TRBV6-1 with TRBJ1-5; TRBD1 agrees with 7 junctional bases. The sequencing input was thymocytes. This TCR was recovered from a boy less than two years old with a congenital heart defect. Donor details come from another sample of the same person, matched by shared clones. The CDR3 corresponds to CASSETQGPLGNQPQHF. The nucleotide sequence reads TGTGCCAGCAGTGAAACACAGGGGCCCTTAGGGAATCAGCCCCAGCATTTT.